This T cell receptor (beta chain) originates from a study of blood T cell repertoires in COVID-19. Across the study: Italy, Spain and the United States were the sources of the convalescent and acute COVID-19 samples. T cells, B-cell-depleted T cells, or PBMCs supplied cDNA or gDNA.

V lost 3 bases to trimming and J lost 2 bases; unmatched junction nucleotides: 6. Per the germline V gene, CDR1 is MNHEY and CDR2 is SMNVEV (reference sequence). The CDR3 length is 15 residues. In the source study's methods: Scientists estimated how many nucleated cells there were by amplifying reference gene primers. Method: immunoSEQ multiplex PCR; TCRdb's copy keeps in-frame clones and lacks some. That table furnishes V, J and clone size, whereas the DNA furnished D and trimming. The sample records about 190,000 clones, about nine tenths being singletons. V and J are TRBV27 and TRBJ2-7, with 8 bases lining up with TRBD2. This receptor was identified in a man between 35 and 55 years old with acute or convalescent COVID-19. The sequenced sample consisted of peripheral blood. The CDR3 DNA follows: TGTGCCAGCAGTTTCCGGCGGGGGGATACCTACGAGCAGTACTTC. Its protein is CASSFRRGDTYEQYF.